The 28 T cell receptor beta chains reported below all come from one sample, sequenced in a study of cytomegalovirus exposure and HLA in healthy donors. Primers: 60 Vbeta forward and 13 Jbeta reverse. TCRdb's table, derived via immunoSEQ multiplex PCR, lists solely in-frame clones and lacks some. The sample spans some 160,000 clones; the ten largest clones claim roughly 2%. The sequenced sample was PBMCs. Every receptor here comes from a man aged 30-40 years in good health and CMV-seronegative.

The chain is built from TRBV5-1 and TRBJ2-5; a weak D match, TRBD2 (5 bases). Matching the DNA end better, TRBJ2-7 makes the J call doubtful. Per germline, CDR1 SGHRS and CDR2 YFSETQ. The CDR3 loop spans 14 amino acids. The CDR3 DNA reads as TGCGCCAGCAGCTTGGGACTAAGTAGTAACGAGCAGTACTTC. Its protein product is CASSLGLSSNEQYF.

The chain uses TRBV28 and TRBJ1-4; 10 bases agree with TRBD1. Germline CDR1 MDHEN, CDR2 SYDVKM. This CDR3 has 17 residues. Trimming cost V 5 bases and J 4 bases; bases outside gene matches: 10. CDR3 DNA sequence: TGTGCCAGCAGTCTCCGACAGGGGGCGAGGATTAATGAAAAACTGTTTTTT. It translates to CASSLRQGARINEKLFF.

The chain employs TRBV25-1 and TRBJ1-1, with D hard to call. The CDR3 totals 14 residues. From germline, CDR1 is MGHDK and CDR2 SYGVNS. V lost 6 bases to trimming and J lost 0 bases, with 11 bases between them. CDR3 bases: TGTGCCAGCAGCGCGTCCTCCTTGAACACTGAAGCTTTCTTT. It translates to CASSASSLNTEAFF.

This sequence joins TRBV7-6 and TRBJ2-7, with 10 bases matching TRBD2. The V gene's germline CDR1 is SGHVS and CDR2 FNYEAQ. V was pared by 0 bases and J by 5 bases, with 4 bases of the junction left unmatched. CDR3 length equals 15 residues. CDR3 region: CASSLAGTSVDEQYF. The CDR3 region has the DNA TGTGCCAGCAGCTTAGCGGGGACTAGCGTTGACGAGCAGTACTTC.

CDR3 residues: CASSLSGLAHEQFF. CDR3 DNA sequence: TGTGCCAGCAGTTTATCGGGTCTAGCCCACGAGCAGTTCTTC. This chain links TRBV27 with TRBJ2-1; D may be TRBD2 (5 bases). The ends were cut back, 0 bases at V and 10 bases at J, with 13 bases in the middle. CDR1 MNHEY and CDR2 SMNVEV come from the germline V gene (reference sequence). The CDR3 contains 14 residues.

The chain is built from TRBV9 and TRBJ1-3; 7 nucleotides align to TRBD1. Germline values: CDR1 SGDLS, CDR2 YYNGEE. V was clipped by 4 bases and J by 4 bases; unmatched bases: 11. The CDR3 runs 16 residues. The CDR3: CASSPRQGRQGNTIYF. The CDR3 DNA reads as TGTGCCAGCAGCCCCCGACAGGGCCGACAAGGAAACACCATATATTTT.

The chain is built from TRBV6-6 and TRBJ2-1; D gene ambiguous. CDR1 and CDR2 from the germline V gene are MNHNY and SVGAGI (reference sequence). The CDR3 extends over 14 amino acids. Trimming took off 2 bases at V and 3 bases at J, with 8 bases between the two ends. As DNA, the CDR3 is TGTGCCAGCAGTTACCCCGCAGTCTACAATGAGCAGTTCTTC. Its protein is CASSYPAVYNEQFF.

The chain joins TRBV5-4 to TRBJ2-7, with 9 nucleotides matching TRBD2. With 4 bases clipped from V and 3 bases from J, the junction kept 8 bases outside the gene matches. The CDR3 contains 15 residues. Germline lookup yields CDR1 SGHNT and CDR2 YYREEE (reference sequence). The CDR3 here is CASSQTSGTYYEQYF. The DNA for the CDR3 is TGTGCCAGCAGCCAGACTAGCGGCACTTACTACGAGCAGTACTTC.

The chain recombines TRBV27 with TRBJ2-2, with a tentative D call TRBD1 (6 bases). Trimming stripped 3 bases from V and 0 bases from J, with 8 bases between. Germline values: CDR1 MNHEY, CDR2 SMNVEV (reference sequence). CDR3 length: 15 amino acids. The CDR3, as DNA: TGTGCCAGCAGTTTCGACAGGTCGAACACCGGGGAGCTGTTTTTT. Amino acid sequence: CASSFDRSNTGELFF.

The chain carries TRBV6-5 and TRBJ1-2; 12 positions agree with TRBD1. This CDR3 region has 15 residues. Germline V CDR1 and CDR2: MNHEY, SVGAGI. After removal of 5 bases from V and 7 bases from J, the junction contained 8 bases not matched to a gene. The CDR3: CASSRWDRGQSGYTF. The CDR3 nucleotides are TGTGCCAGCAGTCGATGGGACAGGGGGCAAAGTGGCTACACCTTC.

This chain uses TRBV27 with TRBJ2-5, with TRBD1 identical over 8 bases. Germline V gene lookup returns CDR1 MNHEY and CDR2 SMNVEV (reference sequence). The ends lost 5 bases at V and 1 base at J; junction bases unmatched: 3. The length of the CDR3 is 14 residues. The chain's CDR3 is CASSPGTGQETQYF. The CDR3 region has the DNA TGTGCCAGCAGTCCCGGGACAGGCCAAGAGACCCAGTACTTC.

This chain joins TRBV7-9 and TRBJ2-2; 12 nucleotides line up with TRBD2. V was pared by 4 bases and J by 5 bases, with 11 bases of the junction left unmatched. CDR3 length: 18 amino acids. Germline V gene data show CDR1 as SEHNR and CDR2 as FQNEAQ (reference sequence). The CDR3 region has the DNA TGTGCCAGCAGCTCAAGCGGCCTAGCGGGAGGGTGGACCGGGGAGCTGTTTTTT. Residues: CASSSSGLAGGWTGELFF.

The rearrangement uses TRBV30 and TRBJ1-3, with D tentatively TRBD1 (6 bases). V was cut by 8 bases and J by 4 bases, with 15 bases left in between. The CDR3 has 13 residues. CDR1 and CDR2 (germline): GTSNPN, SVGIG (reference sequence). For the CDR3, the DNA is TGTGCCCACCACCAGGACAGAGGAAACACCATATATTTT. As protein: CAHHQDRGNTIYF. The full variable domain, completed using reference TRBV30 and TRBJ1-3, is SQTIHQWPATLVQPVGSPLSLECTVEGTSNPNLYWYRQAAGRGLQLLFYSVGIGQISSEVPQNLSASRPQDRQFILSSKKLLLSDSGFYLCAHHQDRGNTIYFGEGSWLTVV.

The CDR3 bases are TGTGCCTGGAGTCGGGACAGGGTATCTTTCTTT. This codes for CAWSRDRVSFF. V and J are TRBV30 and TRBJ1-1; 9 nucleotides align to TRBD1. The CDR3 spans 11 residues. Trimming removed 2 bases from V and 12 bases from J; junction bases left unmatched: 4. The V gene's germline CDR1 is GTSNPN and CDR2 SVGIG (reference sequence).

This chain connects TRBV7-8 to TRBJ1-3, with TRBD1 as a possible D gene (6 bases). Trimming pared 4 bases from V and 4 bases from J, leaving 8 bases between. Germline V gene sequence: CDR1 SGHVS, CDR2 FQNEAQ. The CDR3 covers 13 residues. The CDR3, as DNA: TGTGCCAGCAGCTCGGACAGAGGAAACACCATATATTTT. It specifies CASSSDRGNTIYF.

CDR3 sequence (DNA): TGTGCCAGCAGCGGTGGACAGGGTGGAAGAAACACCATATATTTT. This gives the protein CASSGGQGGRNTIYF. The chain uses TRBV6-5 and TRBJ1-3, with TRBD1 matching over 8 bases. The V gene end was trimmed by 6 bases and the J gene end by 5 bases; junction bases not matched to a gene: 9. The CDR3 contains 15 residues. The V gene's germline CDR1 is MNHEY and CDR2 SVGAGI.

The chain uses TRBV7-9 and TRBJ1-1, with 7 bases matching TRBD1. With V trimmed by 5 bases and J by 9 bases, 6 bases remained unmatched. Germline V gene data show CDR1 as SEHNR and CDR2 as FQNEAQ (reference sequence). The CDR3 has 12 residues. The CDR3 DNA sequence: TGTGCCAGCAGCCCACAGGGGACCCAAGCTTTCTTT. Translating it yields CASSPQGTQAFF.

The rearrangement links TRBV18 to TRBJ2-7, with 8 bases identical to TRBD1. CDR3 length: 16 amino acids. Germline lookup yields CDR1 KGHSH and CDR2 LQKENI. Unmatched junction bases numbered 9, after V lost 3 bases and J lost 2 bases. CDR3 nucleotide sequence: TGTGCCAGCTCACCCCTTGACAGGGGCCTTACCTACGAGCAGTACTTC. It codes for CASSPLDRGLTYEQYF.

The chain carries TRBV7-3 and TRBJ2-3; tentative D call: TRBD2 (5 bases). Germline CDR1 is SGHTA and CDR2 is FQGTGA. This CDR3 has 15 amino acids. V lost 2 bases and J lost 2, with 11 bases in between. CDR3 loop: CASSLSGIATDTQYF. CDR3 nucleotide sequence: TGTGCCAGCAGCTTATCGGGGATCGCCACAGATACGCAGTATTTT.

The CDR3 DNA reads as TGTGCCAGCAGCTTTCAGGGCTACGAGCAGTACTTC. Its protein product is CASSFQGYEQYF. The chain uses TRBV5-4 and TRBJ2-7; D may be TRBD1 (5 bases). Germline V gives CDR1 SGHNT, CDR2 YYREEE (reference sequence). Trimming removed 2 bases from V and 3 bases from J, with 6 bases in between. The CDR3 is 12 amino acids.

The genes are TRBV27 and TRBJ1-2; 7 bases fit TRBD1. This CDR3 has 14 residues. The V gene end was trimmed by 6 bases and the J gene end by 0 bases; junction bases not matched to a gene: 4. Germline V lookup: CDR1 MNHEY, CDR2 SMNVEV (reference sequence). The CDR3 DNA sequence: TGTGCCAGCAGCAGGACAGGCACTAACTATGGCTACACCTTC. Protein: CASSRTGTNYGYTF.

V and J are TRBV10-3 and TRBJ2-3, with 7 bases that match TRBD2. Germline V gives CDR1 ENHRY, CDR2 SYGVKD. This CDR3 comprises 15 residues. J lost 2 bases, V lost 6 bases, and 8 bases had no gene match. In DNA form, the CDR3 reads TGTGCCATCAGGGAAGGCGGGAGCCTCACAGATACGCAGTATTTT. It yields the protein CAIREGGSLTDTQYF.

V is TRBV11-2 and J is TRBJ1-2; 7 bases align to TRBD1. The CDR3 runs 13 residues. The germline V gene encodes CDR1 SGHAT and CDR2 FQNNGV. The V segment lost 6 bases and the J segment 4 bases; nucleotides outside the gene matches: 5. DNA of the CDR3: TGTGCCAGCAGGTTTACAGGGGCCTATGGCTACACCTTC. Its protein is CASRFTGAYGYTF.

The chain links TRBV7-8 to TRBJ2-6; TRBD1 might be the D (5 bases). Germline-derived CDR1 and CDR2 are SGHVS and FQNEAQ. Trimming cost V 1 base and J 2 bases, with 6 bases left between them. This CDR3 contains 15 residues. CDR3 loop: CASSLGRAGANVLTF. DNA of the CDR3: TGTGCCAGCAGCTTAGGCAGGGCTGGGGCCAACGTCCTGACTTTC.

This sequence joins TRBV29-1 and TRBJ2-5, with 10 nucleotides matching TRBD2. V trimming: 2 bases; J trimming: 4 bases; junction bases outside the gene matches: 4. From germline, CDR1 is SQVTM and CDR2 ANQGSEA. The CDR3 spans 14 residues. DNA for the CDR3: TGCAGCGTTGAATCTAGCGGGAGAAGAGAGACCCAGTACTTC. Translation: CSVESSGRRETQYF.

The chain's CDR3 is CVRSLERSSYGYTF. The CDR3 bases are TGTGTCAGAAGCCTGGAGAGATCGTCCTATGGCTACACCTTC. The chain links TRBV7-5 to TRBJ1-2. TRBV7-5 counts as a pseudogene. This CDR3 is built from 14 residues.

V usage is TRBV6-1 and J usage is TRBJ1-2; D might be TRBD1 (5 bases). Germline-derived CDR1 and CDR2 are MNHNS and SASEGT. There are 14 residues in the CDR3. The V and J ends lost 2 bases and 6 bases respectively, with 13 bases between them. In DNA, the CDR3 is TGTGCCAGCAGTGAAAGAGGTCTACAGGATGGCTACACCTTC. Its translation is CASSERGLQDGYTF.

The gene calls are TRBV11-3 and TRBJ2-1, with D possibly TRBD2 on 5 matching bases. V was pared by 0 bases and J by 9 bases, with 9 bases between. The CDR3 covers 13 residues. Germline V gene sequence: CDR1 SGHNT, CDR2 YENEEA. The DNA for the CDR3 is TGTGCCAGCAGCTTAGATCCGGCGGGTGAGCAGTTCTTC. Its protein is CASSLDPAGEQFF. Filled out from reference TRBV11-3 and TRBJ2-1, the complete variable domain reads EAGVVQSPRYKIIEKKQPVAFWCNPISGHNTLYWYLQNLGQGPELLIRYENEEAVDDSQLPKDRFSAERLKGVDSTLKIQPAELGDSAVYLCASSLDPAGEQFFGPGTRLTVL.